This TCR beta chain was obtained from a study of beta chain features in type 1 diabetes. Every isolated RNA sample was fully reverse transcribed, so sequencing captured expressed TCRB transcripts. This table comes from immunoSEQ multiplex PCR, and its TCRdb copy is limited to in-frame clones, with some not included. The sample has just over 450,000 clones; 30% are singletons. The V segment lost 3 bases and the J segment 7 bases; nucleotides outside the gene matches: 6. Germline lookup yields CDR1 GTSNPN and CDR2 SVGIG (reference sequence). The CDR3 totals 13 residues. On average, the one heparinised blood draw given by each donor was approximately 100 mL.

The sequenced sample consisted of naive CD4+ T cells from blood. This TCR derives from a man between 18 and 35 years old in good health. V usage is TRBV30 and J usage is TRBJ1-2; 9 bases are shared with TRBD1. CDR3 coding DNA: TGTGCCTGGAGGGCCGGGACAGGGATTGGCTACACCTTC. Amino acids: CAWRAGTGIGYTF.